This entry concerns a single T cell receptor (beta chain). This sample is part of a study of blood T cell repertoires in COVID-19. In the study overall: Whether acute or convalescent, the COVID-19 samples came from the United States, Italy and Spain. Sources were T cells, B-cell-depleted T cells, or PBMCs; the material itself was cDNA or gDNA.

Original processing methods: Amplification from reference gene primers served as the basis for estimated nucleated cell counts. Profiling relied on immunoSEQ multiplex PCR, and the TCRdb table lists in-frame clones only, not all of them. V and J calls and clone size follow that table, whereas D and trimming were derived from the DNA. This sample yields roughly 240,000 clones, of which approximately 84% are seen a single time; around 1.8% belongs to the top ten. The CDR3 consists of 15 residues. Germline V gene data show CDR1 as SGHDT and CDR2 as YYEEEE. The V gene end was trimmed by 4 bases and the J gene end by 0 bases; junction bases not matched to a gene: 3.

The specimen sequenced was peripheral blood. The receptor was isolated from a woman of 80 years or more with acute or convalescent COVID-19. This rearrangement joins TRBV5-6 to TRBJ2-1; 8 bases match TRBD2. DNA for the CDR3: TGTGCCAGCAGCGGTAGCGGGAACTCCTACAATGAGCAGTTCTTC. Protein sequence: CASSGSGNSYNEQFF.